These 23 T cell receptor beta chains came from one sample sequenced in a study of T-cell reconstitution after alpha-beta-depleted transplantation in children. TCRbeta library construction was performed incorporating unique molecular identifiers. TCRdb processed the PCR reads anew with MiXCR; each CDR3 protein has one entry. This sample has 150,000 to 250,000 distinct CDR3 sequences; 5% to 7.5% occur once, and the top ten carry 4.5%. The source was PBMCs, collected before TCRalphabeta/CD19-depleted stem cell transplant. The receptors were gathered from a girl younger than two with combined immunodeficiency, due to receive a stem cell transplant.

This clonotype was seen repeatedly, ten times or more. The chain has TRBV28 and TRBJ2-7; TRBD1 is a possible D gene (6 bases). V shed 5 bases and J shed 4 bases, with 15 bases lying between them. Germline V CDR1 and CDR2: MDHEN, SYDVKM. The CDR3 has 14 amino acids. The CDR3 sequence: CASSTRGIGYEQYF. CDR3 sequence (DNA): TGTGCCAGCAGTACGAGGGGGATCGGGTACGAGCAGTACTTC. Using reference TRBV28 and TRBJ2-7 for the parts outside the CDR3, the full variable domain is DVKVTQSSRYLVKRTGEKVFLECVQDMDHENMFWYRQDPGLGLRLIYFSYDVKMKEKGDIPEGYSVSREKKERFSLILESASTNQTSMYLCASSTRGIGYEQYFGPGTRLTVT.

This clonotype was counted ten times or more. CDR3 DNA: TGCAGTGCGCGGACTAGCGACCAAGAGACCCAGTACTTC. Protein: CSARTSDQETQYF. V is TRBV20-1 and J is TRBJ2-5; 9 nucleotides agree with TRBD2. V was clipped by 6 bases and J by 0 bases; unmatched bases: 2. Germline CDR1 reads DFQATT; CDR2 reads SNEGSKA (reference sequence). The CDR3 length is 13 residues.

The chain carries TRBV9 and TRBJ1-1; 7 bases map to TRBD1. This CDR3 is built from 14 residues. Germline CDR1 reads SGDLS; CDR2 reads YYNGEE. Trimming removed 5 bases from V and 1 base from J; junction bases left unmatched: 5. As DNA, the CDR3 is TGTGCCAGCAGGCGACAGGGAGGGAACACTGAAGCTTTCTTT. It encodes CASRRQGGNTEAFF.

For this clonotype: Because the CDR3 is missing its conserved closing phenylalanine or tryptophan, this is likely a read error. The chain links TRBV6-1 to TRBJ1-3; D may be TRBD1 (6 bases). The length of the CDR3 is 16 residues. Germline V CDR1 and CDR2: MNHNS, SASEGT. V was trimmed by 6 bases and J by 4 bases, leaving 19 bases between them. CDR3 sequence reads: CASSPPKTGFGNTIYV. In DNA, the CDR3 is TGTGCCAGCAGCCCCCCAAAAACAGGGTTCGGAAACACCATATATGTT.

As regards this clonotype: A much larger clone lies one base from this, so it may be a read error. The CDR3 carries no conserved terminal phenylalanine or tryptophan, so it likely arises from a read error. The chain combines TRBV12-3 or TRBV12-4 with TRBJ1-2; 7 bases match TRBD1. V dropped 5 bases and J dropped 3; count of bases not matched to a gene: 6. The CDR3 totals 14 residues. CDR3 region: CASSPPGQYYGYTV. The CDR3 DNA reads TGTGCCAGCAGTCCCCCGGGACAGTACTATGGCTACACCGTC.

The chain has TRBV3-1 and TRBJ2-4, with D possibly called TRBD1 or TRBD2 (5 bases each). Germline loops: CDR1 LGHDT, CDR2 YNNKEL (reference sequence). V was shortened by 10 bases and J by 14 bases, with 30 bases between the two germline ends. This CDR3 comprises 15 residues. The CDR3: CATCQEGPREPEKYF. Here the CDR3 DNA reads TGTGCCACCTGCCAAGAGGGACCCAGGGAGCCGGAGAAGTACTTC.

This clonotype was counted at least ten times. For the CDR3, the DNA is TGTGCCAGCAGCTTTCCAGGCAAAGAAGAGACCCAGTACTTC. Residues: CASSFPGKEETQYF. The chain has TRBV7-9 and TRBJ2-5; D gene ambiguous. CDR3 size: 14 residues. V gave up 3 bases and J gave up 3 bases, with 11 bases separating them. CDR1 and CDR2 from the germline V gene are SEHNR and FQNEAQ (reference sequence). Combining the CDR3 with reference TRBV7-9 and TRBJ2-5 gives the whole variable domain DTGVSQNPRHKITKRGQNVTFRCDPISEHNRLYWYRQTLGQGPEFLTYFQNEAQLEKSRLLSDRFSAERPKGSFSTLEIQRTEQGDSAMYLCASSFPGKEETQYFGPGTRLLVL.

This clonotype was observed many times. J is TRBJ2-2 and V is TRBV5-5; no firm D call. V lost 2 bases and J 7 bases, leaving 3 bases between the germline ends. CDR1 and CDR2 from the germline V gene are SGHKS and YYEKEE (reference sequence). The length of the CDR3 is 11 residues. CDR3 sequence (DNA): TGTGCCAGCAGCTTCGTCGGGGAGCTGTTTTTT. This codes for CASSFVGELFF.

The rearrangement uses TRBV28 and TRBJ1-1; D call uncertain. Germline V gene sequence: CDR1 MDHEN, CDR2 SYDVKM. V gave up 5 bases and J gave up 1 base, with 20 bases separating them. The CDR3 has 17 residues. Here the CDR3 DNA reads TGTGCCAGCAGTCTCTTGGTGCATAGGGTTCCGAACACTGAAGCTTTCTTT. It codes for CASSLLVHRVPNTEAFF.

This clonotype was seen repeatedly, ten times or more. The CDR3 sequence is CASSVGSGSRTDTQYF. The DNA of the CDR3 is TGTGCCAGCAGCGTAGGATCTGGGTCCCGCACAGATACGCAGTATTTT. The rearrangement links TRBV9 to TRBJ2-3; D unclear. V was clipped by 0 bases and J by 1 base, with 12 bases between them. The germline gives CDR1 SGDLS, CDR2 YYNGEE. This CDR3 contains 16 residues.

This clonotype has a count of ten or more. The J gene is TRBJ2-2, the V gene TRBV12-3 or TRBV12-4; tentatively, D is TRBD2 (5 bases). CDR3 length: 15 amino acids. V dropped 2 bases and J dropped 0 bases, with 7 bases sitting between them. CDR3 sequence: CASSLSGANTGELFF. CDR3 in DNA: TGTGCCAGCAGTTTATCCGGGGCGAACACCGGGGAGCTGTTTTTT.

This clonotype was recorded at least ten times. This chain connects TRBV6-2 or TRBV6-3 to TRBJ2-7, with TRBD2 matching over 11 bases. V trimming: 5 bases; J trimming: 5 bases; junction bases outside the gene matches: 8. Germline V lookup: CDR1 MNHEY, CDR2 SVGEGT. CDR3 length equals 15 residues. CDR3 sequence reads: CASSDTSGRGDEQYF. Here the CDR3 DNA reads TGTGCCAGCAGTGACACTAGCGGGAGAGGTGACGAGCAGTACTTC.

This clonotype was recorded at least ten times. This rearrangement joins TRBV7-2 to TRBJ2-3; D might be TRBD1 or TRBD2, each matching 6 bases. CDR1 and CDR2 from the germline V gene are SGHTA and FQGNSA. Trimming stripped 1 base from V and 2 bases from J, with 13 bases between. This CDR3 is built from 16 residues. Here the CDR3 DNA reads TGTGCCAGCAGCTTAGGGAGGGGGGCCCCCACAGATACGCAGTATTTT. Protein product: CASSLGRGAPTDTQYF.

Ten or more counts support this clonotype. J is TRBJ2-7 and V is TRBV11-2; tentative D call: TRBD2 (6 bases). Trimming left V 1 base short and J 3 bases short, with 7 bases between. The CDR3 runs 13 residues. Germline CDR1 SGHAT, CDR2 FQNNGV. CDR3 loop: CASSLGGDYEQYF. For the CDR3, the DNA is TGTGCCAGCAGCTTAGGGGGGGACTACGAGCAGTACTTC.

This clonotype was found many times. The chain couples TRBV20-1 to TRBJ2-3, with no clear D. The germline V gene has CDR1 DFQATT and CDR2 SNEGSKA (reference sequence). The CDR3 length is 15 residues. V was shortened by 6 bases and J by 4 bases, with 20 bases between the two germline ends. The chain's CDR3 is CSALTRHLRSDTQYF. The CDR3 DNA sequence: TGCAGTGCCTTGACACGACATTTAAGGTCAGATACGCAGTATTTT.

This clonotype was seen ten or more times. This rearrangement joins TRBV3-1 to TRBJ2-5; TRBD2 matches at 8 bases. CDR3 length: 15 amino acids. V was clipped by 1 base and J by 5 bases; unmatched bases: 6. Germline lookup yields CDR1 LGHDT and CDR2 YNNKEL (reference sequence). In DNA, the CDR3 is TGTGCCAGCAGCCAAGGTCTAGCGGGCGGGGAGACCCAGTACTTC. Its translation is CASSQGLAGGETQYF.

This clonotype was observed many times. The rearrangement links TRBV4-3 to TRBJ2-3, with D tentatively TRBD2 (5 bases). Germline lookup yields CDR1 LGHNA and CDR2 YSLEER. The CDR3 length is 17 residues. Trimming cost V 3 bases and J 2 bases, with 18 bases left between them. CDR3 in DNA: TGCGCCAGCAGCCAGGACCTCGGACGGGAAATCACAGATACGCAGTATTTT. Residues: CASSQDLGREITDTQYF.

This clonotype was recorded many times. The chain recombines TRBV15 with TRBJ2-1; D unresolved. CDR1 LNHNV and CDR2 YYDKDF come from the germline V gene (reference sequence). The CDR3 runs 15 residues. Trimming shortened V by 8 bases and J by 8 bases, and 22 bases separated the two germline ends. The CDR3 coding sequence is TGTGCCACCGGGTCACCAGCAGAGAAAGGATATGAGCAGTTCTTC. As protein: CATGSPAEKGYEQFF.

This clonotype was picked up many times. V and J are TRBV2 and TRBJ2-3; no clear D gene. Trimming removed 8 bases from V and 4 bases from J, with 7 bases in between. This CDR3 comprises 11 residues. CDR1 and CDR2 from the germline V gene are SNHLY and FYNNEI. This CDR3 is CASPGADTQYF. CDR3 sequence (DNA): TGTGCCAGCCCTGGCGCAGATACGCAGTATTTT.

At least ten counts were recorded for this clonotype. The chain recombines TRBV12-3 or TRBV12-4 with TRBJ2-5; no clear D. Trimming cost V 2 bases and J 1 base, with 8 bases left between them. The CDR3 has 14 residues. CDR3: CASSLKRIQETQYF. CDR3 bases: TGTGCCAGCAGTTTAAAGAGAATCCAAGAGACCCAGTACTTC.

This sequence joins TRBV12-3 or TRBV12-4 and TRBJ1-1; TRBD1 is a possible D gene (6 bases). This CDR3 spans 15 amino acids. Trimming shortened V by 2 bases and J by 1 base, and 11 bases separated the two germline ends. The CDR3 protein is CASSLSPTGNTEAFF. CDR3 DNA sequence: TGTGCCAGCAGTTTAAGTCCGACAGGGAACACTGAAGCTTTCTTT.

Worth noting for this clonotype: A read error may account for a junction end that differs from germline. The chain uses TRBV3-1 and TRBJ2-7, with 10 bases that match TRBD2. Germline lookup yields CDR1 LGHDT and CDR2 YNNKEL (reference sequence). The CDR3 spans 12 residues. The CDR3 DNA is TGTGCCAGCAGCCAAGAGGGGAGCGGGGGGGCCTTC. Protein product: CASSQEGSGGAF.

The table lists this clonotype with many counts. The V call is TRBV7-9, the J call TRBJ2-1; no clear D. Germline CDR1 reads SEHNR; CDR2 reads FQNEAQ (reference sequence). Trimming cost V 6 bases and J 8 bases, with 11 bases left between them. The length of the CDR3 is 12 residues. Here the CDR3 reads CASRNTFHEQFF. DNA for the CDR3: TGTGCCAGCAGAAATACTTTCCATGAGCAGTTCTTC.